Presented here are 30 T cell receptor beta chains from one specimen sequenced in a study of response to subunit inactivated influenza vaccine. TCRdb redid the calling of the RT-PCR reads with MiXCR, one entry per CDR3 protein. The data show about 650,000 distinct CDR3 sequences, approximately 14% seen once. The sequenced sample was PBMCs from blood, obtained 14 to 15 days before vaccination. The receptor source for this set is a man aged 45 to 65 who received an inactivated influenza vaccine.

This clonotype appeared a few times. J is TRBJ1-6 and V is TRBV10-1; D not certain. Trimming removed 2 bases from V and 5 bases from J, with 7 bases in between. CDR1 is WNHNN and CDR2 is SYGVQD in the germline V gene (reference sequence). The CDR3 length is 14 residues. CDR3 residues: CASSETRNNSPLHF. The CDR3, as DNA: TGCGCCAGCAGTGAGACACGGAATAATTCACCCCTCCACTTT.

This clonotype was detected many times. The genes are TRBV7-9 and TRBJ2-6; the D is unclear. The ends were cut back, 0 bases at V and 0 bases at J, with 6 bases in the middle. In germline, CDR1 is SEHNR, CDR2 FQNEAQ (reference sequence). The CDR3 contains 16 residues. CDR3 region: CASSLALGSGANVLTF. The CDR3 DNA reads as TGTGCCAGCAGCTTAGCGCTGGGCTCTGGGGCCAACGTCCTGACTTTC.

This clonotype was seen many times. The genes are TRBV20-1 and TRBJ1-1; D call uncertain. There are 11 residues in the CDR3. From germline, CDR1 is DFQATT and CDR2 SNEGSKA (reference sequence). Trimming took 2 bases from V and 5 from J, leaving 6 bases between them. CDR3 DNA: TGCAGTGCTAGACAAAGTACTGAAGCTTTCTTT. Encoded protein: CSARQSTEAFF.

The CDR3 DNA follows: TGTGCCAGCAGCCAGACAGGGACAACTAATGAAAAACTGTTTTTT. Amino acids: CASSQTGTTNEKLFF. The chain links TRBV4-2 to TRBJ1-4, with 7 bases matching TRBD1. Unmatched junction bases numbered 1, after V lost 3 bases and J lost 0 bases. Germline assignment: CDR1 LGHNA and CDR2 YNFKEQ. The length of the CDR3 is 15 residues.

The chain uses TRBV12-3 or TRBV12-4 and TRBJ2-5; 7 bases agree with TRBD1. CDR3 size: 14 residues. V shed 6 bases, J shed 1 base, and the junction held 5 bases outside the gene matches. The chain's CDR3 is CASSQTGPQETQYF. DNA of the CDR3: TGTGCCAGCAGCCAGACAGGGCCCCAAGAGACCCAGTACTTC.

This clonotype appeared a few times. The V gene is TRBV19, the J gene TRBJ2-4, with D possibly called TRBD1 or TRBD2 (5 bases each). Germline CDR1 reads LNHDA; CDR2 reads SQIVND (reference sequence). The CDR3 is 17 amino acids. Trimming removed 3 bases from V and 4 bases from J, with 19 bases in between. The CDR3 nucleotides read TGTGCCAGTAGTATCTTTAGTACCGGGACCGCTAAAAACATTCAGTACTTC. It yields the protein CASSIFSTGTAKNIQYF.

V usage is TRBV3-1 and J usage is TRBJ1-2, with 9 bases identical to TRBD1. V trimming: 4 bases; J trimming: 1 base; junction bases outside the gene matches: 13. The CDR3 length is 18 residues. Germline CDR1 and CDR2: LGHDT and YNNKEL (reference sequence). The CDR3 DNA reads as TGTGCCAGCAGCCGCCGAGGAGAGGACAGGGGAGGTAACTATGGCTACACCTTC. As protein: CASSRRGEDRGGNYGYTF.

The chain recombines TRBV7-9 with TRBJ2-1; D not resolved. Trimming pared 5 bases from V and 9 bases from J, leaving 20 bases between. Germline assignment: CDR1 SEHNR and CDR2 FQNEAQ (reference sequence). The CDR3 is 15 residues long. The CDR3 here is CASSQPGRPDGEQFF. In DNA, the CDR3 is TGTGCCAGCAGCCAACCGGGCCGCCCCGACGGTGAGCAGTTCTTC.

V usage is TRBV4-1 and J usage is TRBJ2-5; D is ambiguous. This CDR3 spans 14 amino acids. Germline V lookup: CDR1 MGHRA, CDR2 YSYEKL. Trimming took 1 base from V and 5 from J, leaving 11 bases between them. CDR3 sequence reads: CASSQVPGRETQYF. In DNA, the CDR3 is TGCGCCAGCAGCCAAGTTCCGGGCCGTGAGACCCAGTACTTC.

V and J are TRBV5-1 and TRBJ2-5; 8 positions agree with TRBD1. The V gene end was trimmed by 5 bases and the J gene end by 12 bases; junction bases not matched to a gene: 15. The CDR3 contains 14 residues. Looked up from germline, CDR1 is SGHRS and CDR2 is YFSETQ. The CDR3 DNA reads TGCGCCAGCAGACCTGGGACAGGTCGAAGAGATGAGTACTTC. The encoded protein is CASRPGTGRRDEYF.

The genes are TRBV9 and TRBJ2-7; D not certain. Germline lookup yields CDR1 SGDLS and CDR2 YYNGEE. Trimming took off 1 base at V and 5 bases at J, with 13 bases between the two ends. This CDR3 contains 14 residues. In DNA, the CDR3 is TGTGCCAGCAGCGTAAGTCCAGACCGAGACGAGCAGTACTTC. It encodes CASSVSPDRDEQYF.

This clonotype occurred a few times. The chain recombines TRBV29-1 with TRBJ2-1; 12 bases align to TRBD2. With V trimmed by 0 bases and J by 4 bases, 16 bases remained unmatched. The CDR3 consists of 20 residues. Germline V gene data show CDR1 as SQVTM and CDR2 as ANQGSEA. CDR3 residues: CSVEDLQGLTSGGLYNEQFF. The DNA for the CDR3 is TGCAGCGTTGAAGATCTTCAGGGGTTGACTAGCGGGGGACTTTACAATGAGCAGTTCTTC.

V is TRBV4-1 and J is TRBJ2-5; D gene ambiguous. Germline CDR1 is MGHRA and CDR2 is YSYEKL. This CDR3 contains 13 residues. V shed 2 bases and J shed 5 bases, with 9 bases lying between them. The DNA of the CDR3 is TGCGCCAGCAGCCAACCCCAAGGGGAGACCCAGTACTTC. Its protein product is CASSQPQGETQYF.

V is TRBV6-1 and J is TRBJ2-6, with TRBD1 matching 7 bases. The CDR3 is made up of 17 amino acids. The junction had 13 bases not matched to a gene; V was cut back by 8 bases and J by 3 bases. Germline-derived CDR1 and CDR2 are MNHNS and SASEGT. The CDR3 nucleotides are TGTGCCAGCTCCCGGGACAGCCTTACGGGTGGGGCCAACGTCCTGACTTTC. Its protein product is CASSRDSLTGGANVLTF.

At least ten counts were recorded for this clonotype. V is TRBV5-5 and J is TRBJ2-3; D may match TRBD1 or TRBD2 (5 bases each). The CDR3 runs to 14 residues. The V gene lost 4 bases and the J gene lost 5 bases, with 14 bases spanning the gap. CDR1 is SGHKS, CDR2 YYEKEE, per germline (reference sequence). The chain's CDR3 is CASSRGRVEDTQYF. DNA for the CDR3: TGTGCCAGCAGCCGGGGACGGGTGGAAGATACGCAGTATTTT.

The sample holds many counts of this clonotype. The chain combines TRBV27 with TRBJ2-2, with a weak D call TRBD1 (6 bases). The germline V gene has CDR1 MNHEY and CDR2 SMNVEV (reference sequence). V lost 1 base and J lost 1, with 10 bases in between. The CDR3 totals 16 residues. The CDR3 sequence is CASSLLGHLNTGELFF. The CDR3 region has the DNA TGTGCCAGCAGTTTATTGGGACACTTGAACACCGGGGAGCTGTTTTTT.

The chain carries TRBV12-3 or TRBV12-4 and TRBJ2-3; possibly TRBD1 or TRBD2 for D (5 bases each). V was pared by 6 bases and J by 6 bases, with 10 bases between. The CDR3 is 12 residues long. CDR3 nucleotides: TGTGCCAGCAGCCACGAGGGGGATACGCAGTATTTT. This sequence encodes CASSHEGDTQYF.

There are many counts of this clonotype. The rearrangement links TRBV5-1 to TRBJ1-2; D possibly corresponds to TRBD1 (6 bases). Trimming took off 1 base at V and 0 bases at J, with 10 bases between the two ends. Germline V CDR1 and CDR2: SGHRS, YFSETQ. The CDR3 runs to 15 residues. CDR3 sequence reads: CASSLTTGSNYGYTF. The CDR3 bases are TGCGCCAGCAGCTTGACGACAGGTTCTAACTATGGCTACACCTTC.

The chain carries TRBV12-3 or TRBV12-4 and TRBJ1-5; unclear D gene. Trimming stripped 5 bases from V and 1 base from J, with 12 bases between. This CDR3 is built from 15 residues. CDR3 DNA sequence: TGTGCCAGCAGTCGAACCCGACCAAGCAATCAGCCCCAGCATTTT. Residues: CASSRTRPSNQPQHF.

This clonotype has more than one count but fewer than ten. The V call is TRBV29-1, the J call TRBJ2-7; no clear D. Germline CDR1 reads SQVTM; CDR2 reads ANQGSEA. The ends were cut back, 7 bases at V and 3 bases at J, with 25 bases in the middle. The CDR3 contains 16 residues. The CDR3 sequence: CSAYLPRPSVGYEQYF. CDR3 nucleotides: TGCAGCGCGTATCTTCCTCGTCCTTCTGTCGGCTACGAGCAGTACTTC.

The gene calls are TRBV5-5 and TRBJ1-6; D not resolved. V was cut by 1 base and J by 8 bases, with 10 bases left in between. Germline loops: CDR1 SGHKS, CDR2 YYEKEE (reference sequence). The CDR3 totals 14 residues. Here the CDR3 reads CASSLRARDSPLHF. The DNA for the CDR3 is TGTGCCAGCAGCTTGCGAGCTCGGGATTCACCCCTCCACTTT.

Notes on this clonotype: The CDR3 carries no conserved terminal phenylalanine or tryptophan, so it likely arises from a read error. This chain connects TRBV28 to TRBJ2-3, with TRBD2 identical over 11 bases. The CDR3 contains 17 residues. The trim removed 4 bases at V and 0 bases at J, leaving 6 bases unmatched. The germline CDR1 and CDR2 sequences are MDHEN and SYDVKM. This CDR3 reads CASSSPGLAESTDTQYL. The CDR3 DNA reads TGTGCCAGCAGTTCCCCGGGACTAGCGGAGAGCACAGATACGCAGTATCTT.

This clonotype was detected ten times or more. The chain uses TRBV20-1 and TRBJ2-7; D is possibly TRBD2 (5 bases). Germline values: CDR1 DFQATT, CDR2 SNEGSKA (reference sequence). This CDR3 has 14 residues. V was pared by 0 bases and J by 6 bases, with 15 bases between. CDR3 loop: CSARDRPRRGEQYF. As DNA, the CDR3 is TGCAGTGCTAGAGATAGGCCCCGTCGGGGCGAGCAGTACTTC.

The chain carries TRBV18 and TRBJ1-1; no clear D. V gave up 1 base and J gave up 6 bases, with 12 bases separating them. The CDR3 covers 14 residues. Germline V CDR1 and CDR2: KGHSH, LQKENI. DNA of the CDR3: TGTGCCAGCTCACCACGGGGAAAGAGGGCTGAAGCTTTCTTT. The encoded protein is CASSPRGKRAEAFF. Variable domain in full (rest from reference TRBV18 and TRBJ1-1): NAGVMQNPRHLVRRRGQEARLRCSPMKGHSHVYWYRQLPEEGLKFMVYLQKENIIDESGMPKERFSAEFPKEGPSILRIQQVVRGDSAAYFCASSPRGKRAEAFFGQGTRLTVV.

In its sample, this clonotype was seen a few times. V is TRBV2 and J is TRBJ2-7, with D uncertain. This CDR3 is built from 13 residues. The V end was cut by 4 bases, the J end by 7 bases, with 14 bases between. Per the germline V gene, CDR1 is SNHLY and CDR2 is FYNNEI. CDR3 nucleotide sequence: TGTGCCAGCAGTGTATTTGGGTCTGGGGAGCAGTACTTC. Protein: CASSVFGSGEQYF.

In its sample, this clonotype was seen a few times. V gene TRBV11-2 combines with J gene TRBJ2-7; D may be TRBD2 (5 bases). Per the germline V gene, CDR1 is SGHAT and CDR2 is FQNNGV. The germline V and J ends were trimmed by 5 bases and 5 bases, with 16 bases remaining between them. The CDR3 covers 14 residues. CDR3 coding DNA: TGTGCCAGCAGCCCCGGCCTAGCACTGAACGAGCAGTACTTC. This gives the protein CASSPGLALNEQYF.

This chain uses TRBV5-1 with TRBJ1-2; the D is unclear. Between the trimmed V and J ends, which lost 5 bases and 1 base, there was a span of 6 bases. Germline values: CDR1 SGHRS, CDR2 YFSETQ. The CDR3 extends over 12 amino acids. CDR3 DNA sequence: TGCGCCAGCAGGCCGGATAACTATGGCTACACCTTC. Amino acids: CASRPDNYGYTF. Together with reference TRBV5-1 and TRBJ1-2, the CDR3 gives the full variable domain: KAGVTQTPRYLIKTRGQQVTLSCSPISGHRSVSWYQQTPGQGLQFLFEYFSETQRNKGNFPGRFSGRQFSNSRSEMNVSTLELGDSALYLCASRPDNYGYTFGSGTRLTVV.

This clonotype was found many times. The chain carries TRBV27 and TRBJ2-1; TRBD2 aligns across 9 bases. Losses at the gene ends were 1 base for V and 8 bases for J; bases not matched to a gene: 9. The length of the CDR3 is 16 residues. The germline V gene encodes CDR1 MNHEY and CDR2 SMNVEV (reference sequence). The CDR3 spells CASSLLGGGASDEQFF. CDR3 bases: TGTGCCAGCAGTTTATTGGGCGGGGGGGCCAGCGATGAGCAGTTCTTC.

The chain has TRBV6-1 and TRBJ1-2, with D possibly matching TRBD1 (5 bases). V lost 6 bases to trimming and J lost 7 bases, with 21 bases between them. CDR1 MNHNS and CDR2 SASEGT come from the germline V gene. The CDR3 has 15 amino acids. CDR3 amino acids: CASSGQGRGTIGYTF. The CDR3 nucleotides are TGTGCCAGCAGCGGTCAAGGGCGGGGGACTATTGGCTACACCTTC.

V is TRBV5-5 and J is TRBJ2-2; TRBD2 might be the D (6 bases). Germline CDR1 is SGHKS and CDR2 is YYEKEE (reference sequence). V lost 5 bases to trimming and J lost 0 bases, with 11 bases between them. This CDR3 comprises 15 residues. This chain's CDR3 is CASRGGQSNTGELFF. The CDR3 DNA reads TGTGCCAGCAGGGGAGGTCAGTCGAACACCGGGGAGCTGTTTTTT.